What follows are 9 T cell receptor beta chains derived from one specimen sequenced in a study of CD4+ T cells in melanoma. Generated by immunoSEQ multiplex PCR, the TCRdb table keeps only in-frame clones and is missing some. Here the sample spans 15,000 to 20,000 clones, roughly four fifths being singletons. Specimen: cells from a culture (not recorded whether cultured in vitro). Receptor source: a human donor with melanoma.

This clone came up a few times. V and J are TRBV19 and TRBJ2-7, with TRBD2 as a possible D gene (5 bases). Trimming removed 2 bases from V and 2 bases from J, with 7 bases in between. From germline, CDR1 is LNHDA and CDR2 SQIVND (reference sequence). The CDR3 has 13 residues. CDR3 bases: TGTGCCAGTAGTATACGGGGTACCTACGAGCAGTACTTC. It codes for CASSIRGTYEQYF.

CDR3 sequence reads: CASSLSGAGPNEQFF. The CDR3 coding sequence is TGCGCCAGCAGCTTGTCCGGGGCAGGCCCCAATGAGCAGTTCTTC. The V call is TRBV5-1, the J call TRBJ2-1; TRBD1 or TRBD2 may be the D gene (5 bases each). Per germline, CDR1 SGHRS and CDR2 YFSETQ. The CDR3 length is 15 residues. V lost 1 base, J lost 6 bases, and 14 bases lay in between.

CDR3 protein: CASSLGRVNSGMNTEAFF. Here the CDR3 DNA reads TGTGCCAGCAGCTTAGGCAGGGTTAATTCTGGAATGAACACTGAAGCTTTCTTT. The chain recombines TRBV7-8 with TRBJ1-1; tentatively, D is TRBD1 (5 bases). V was clipped by 1 base and J by 0 bases, with 18 bases between them. The germline CDR1 and CDR2 sequences are SGHVS and FQNEAQ. The CDR3 loop spans 18 amino acids.

This clone was observed a handful of times. The gene calls are TRBV20-1 and TRBJ1-2; D is unclear. Per the germline V gene, CDR1 is DFQATT and CDR2 is SNEGSKA (reference sequence). Trimming left V 6 bases short and J 1 base short, with 6 bases between. CDR3 size: 11 residues. The CDR3 DNA reads TGCAGTGCGGTGGGTAACTATGGCTACACCTTC. The encoded protein is CSAVGNYGYTF.

In DNA form, the CDR3 reads TGTGCCAGCAGCTTAGATGAGGGTGTCTGCACCTTC. Protein: CASSLDEGVCTF. This chain uses TRBV7-9 with TRBJ1-2; D remains unclear. Trimming cost V 1 base and J 13 bases, with 13 bases left between them. Germline V gene lookup returns CDR1 SEHNR and CDR2 FQNEAQ (reference sequence). The CDR3 has 12 residues.

This clone occurred a few times. The chain couples TRBV30 to TRBJ2-6; 8 bases match TRBD1. Germline lookup yields CDR1 GTSNPN and CDR2 SVGIG (reference sequence). With 2 bases clipped from V and 0 bases from J, the junction kept 6 bases outside the gene matches. This CDR3 spans 17 amino acids. The CDR3 loop is CAWSRDRSSSGANVLTF. Written as DNA, the CDR3 is TGTGCCTGGAGTCGGGACAGGTCATCCTCTGGGGCCAACGTCCTGACTTTC.

The J gene is TRBJ1-2, the V gene TRBV7-8, with unresolved D. Germline V gives CDR1 SGHVS, CDR2 FQNEAQ. Trimming removed 4 bases from V and 5 bases from J, with 11 bases in between. The CDR3 loop spans 13 amino acids. The CDR3 protein is CASSSGDGYGYTF. The DNA of the CDR3 is TGTGCCAGCAGCTCAGGAGATGGATATGGCTACACCTTC.

CDR3 coding DNA: TGTGCCAGCAGCTCCAGATCCAGGTTTAGCGGGGGGGCCTATGAGCAGTTCTTC. Protein sequence: CASSSRSRFSGGAYEQFF. V is TRBV11-2 and J is TRBJ2-1; 11 nucleotides match TRBD2. The germline CDR1 and CDR2 sequences are SGHAT and FQNNGV. The CDR3 extends over 18 amino acids. The trim removed 4 bases at V and 8 bases at J, leaving 16 bases unmatched.

The rearrangement joins TRBV10-3 to TRBJ2-7; 7 bases align to TRBD1. This CDR3 region has 14 residues. V shed 0 bases, J shed 4 bases, and the junction held 3 bases outside the gene matches. Germline V gives CDR1 ENHRY, CDR2 SYGVKD. As DNA, the CDR3 is TGTGCCATCAGTGAGTCGGGACAGCTGTACGAGCAGTACTTC. Translating gives CAISESGQLYEQYF.